This entry lists 8 T cell receptor beta chains sequenced from one sample in a study of cytomegalovirus exposure and HLA in healthy donors (dated by TCRdb to 2017 to 2019). The method was the immunoSEQ multiplex PCR assay. The immuneACCESS repertoire file appears here via TCRdb, limited to in-frame rearrangements. These files lack a portion of the clones; in checked studies, under half of the deficit traces to unresolved V genes, and the cause of the others is not known. In all, the sample holds 120,000 to 150,000 clones, and less than 90% of those were seen once. 3% to 3.5% of the sample belongs to the ten largest clones. Sequencing used PBMCs. All receptors come from a woman aged 18-29 years in good health and CMV-seropositive.

The chain recombines TRBV5-4 with TRBJ2-5, with D tentatively TRBD1 (6 bases). Germline loops: CDR1 SGHNT, CDR2 YYREEE (reference sequence). The CDR3 covers 14 residues. Trimming stripped 0 bases from V and 6 bases from J, with 12 bases between. CDR3 protein: CASSLDRARKTQYF. Written as DNA, the CDR3 is TGTGCCAGCAGCTTGGACAGGGCGAGGAAGACCCAGTACTTC.

In this sample, this clone turned up a few times. The chain uses TRBV5-1 and TRBJ2-1, with 9 bases lining up with TRBD2. The CDR3 runs 14 residues. CDR1 and CDR2 from the germline V gene are SGHRS and YFSETQ. J was trimmed by 6 bases and V by 5 bases; bases with no gene match: 6. CDR3 region: CASSYRTSANEQFF. The CDR3 DNA is TGCGCCAGCAGTTACCGGACTAGCGCCAATGAGCAGTTCTTC.

This clone was seen a handful of times. The rearrangement uses TRBV5-4 and TRBJ1-5; 10 bases are shared with TRBD1. CDR1 is SGHNT, CDR2 YYREEE, per germline (reference sequence). Germline trimming cut 4 bases from V and 2 bases from J; bases unmatched to any gene: 3. The length of the CDR3 is 15 residues. The CDR3 DNA reads as TGTGCCAGCAGCCGCGGGACAGGGGGCAATCAGCCCCAGCATTTT. Its translation: CASSRGTGGNQPQHF.

CDR3 in amino acids: CASSEVLAGGFGLGNEQFF. The CDR3 nucleotides read TGTGCCAGCAGTGAAGTGCTAGCGGGAGGCTTTGGGCTTGGCAATGAGCAGTTCTTC. The chain combines TRBV6-1 with TRBJ2-1; 11 bases are shared with TRBD2. This CDR3 contains 19 residues. The J segment lost 6 bases and the V segment lost 1 base, leaving 14 bases of the junction unmatched. CDR1 is MNHNS, CDR2 SASEGT, per germline.

The rearrangement links TRBV27 to TRBJ1-2, with 7 bases identical to TRBD1. Per germline, CDR1 MNHEY and CDR2 SMNVEV (reference sequence). V lost 5 bases to trimming and J lost 1 base; unmatched junction nucleotides: 4. The CDR3 covers 14 residues. CDR3 coding DNA: TGTGCCAGCAGTAACACAGGGGTTAACTATGGCTACACCTTC. Translating gives CASSNTGVNYGYTF.

The chain joins TRBV5-1 to TRBJ1-1, with TRBD1 identical over 8 bases. With 4 bases clipped from V and 0 bases from J, the junction kept 8 bases outside the gene matches. From germline, CDR1 is SGHRS and CDR2 YFSETQ. This CDR3 is 16 amino acids long. This CDR3 is CASSPGGLGMNTEAFF. The CDR3 DNA reads as TGCGCCAGCAGCCCAGGGGGCCTCGGTATGAACACTGAAGCTTTCTTT.

The V gene is TRBV10-3, the J gene TRBJ1-2; 7 bases align to TRBD1. The length of the CDR3 is 11 residues. CDR1 and CDR2 from the germline V gene are ENHRY and SYGVKD. V shed 10 bases, J shed 4 bases, and the junction held 3 bases outside the gene matches. CDR3 bases: TGTGCCACTCAGGGGGTCTATGGCTACACCTTC. This gives the protein CATQGVYGYTF.

This chain links TRBV13 with TRBJ2-1, with 8 bases matching TRBD1. V dropped 4 bases and J dropped 3; count of bases not matched to a gene: 17. This CDR3 region has 19 residues. The germline gives CDR1 PRHDT, CDR2 FYEKMQ (reference sequence). CDR3 region: CASSSVTGQGLVNYNEQFF. In DNA, the CDR3 is TGTGCCAGCAGCTCGGTCACCGGACAGGGCTTGGTAAACTACAATGAGCAGTTCTTC.